A single sample is the source of the 8 T cell receptor beta chains below, sequenced in a study of response to subunit inactivated influenza vaccine. Using its own MiXCR run on the RT-PCR reads, TCRdb lists one record per CDR3 protein. The sample comprises approximately 500,000 distinct CDR3 sequences, under 30% of which are singletons, and approximately 2.9% rests with the top ten. The same data also went into a second study, on T cells expressing NK-cell markers. As that study records: TCR beta cDNA was generated via 5'RACE template switching incorporating UMIs.

The source material was CD4+ T cells sorted from PBMCs, sampled 12 days after vaccination. All receptors come from a man aged 50 or older who received an inactivated influenza vaccine.

This chain links TRBV7-9 with TRBJ1-5; D is possibly TRBD1 (5 bases). V was cut by 3 bases and J by 4 bases, with 10 bases left in between. CDR3 length equals 14 residues. Germline assignment: CDR1 SEHNR and CDR2 FQNEAQ (reference sequence). The CDR3 spells CASSLGEVNQPQHF. CDR3 sequence (DNA): TGTGCCAGCAGCTTGGGGGAGGTTAATCAGCCCCAGCATTTT.

The chain links TRBV14 to TRBJ2-3; 10 bases are shared with TRBD1. The CDR3 sequence is 16 residues long. The germline V gene encodes CDR1 SGHDN and CDR2 FVKESK. Trimming removed 5 bases from V and 2 bases from J; junction bases left unmatched: 7. This CDR3 is CASSGPGTGVTDTQYF. CDR3 in DNA: TGTGCCAGCAGCGGCCCCGGGACAGGGGTCACAGATACGCAGTATTTT.

This clonotype was counted only a few times. V gene TRBV7-2 combines with J gene TRBJ2-7; 8 bases line up with TRBD2. Unmatched junction bases numbered 8, after V lost 1 base and J lost 6 bases. Germline V gives CDR1 SGHTA, CDR2 FQGNSA. This CDR3 has 15 amino acids. CDR3 protein: CASSLGLAGRLEQYF. The CDR3 DNA is TGTGCCAGCAGCTTAGGGCTAGCGGGTAGACTCGAGCAGTACTTC.

J is TRBJ2-7 and V is TRBV6-1; the match to TRBD1 covers 10 bases. V lost 6 bases to trimming and J lost 3 bases; unmatched junction nucleotides: 8. Germline V gene sequence: CDR1 MNHNS, CDR2 SASEGT. The CDR3 is 15 residues long. The CDR3 protein is CASSELRDRGYEQYF. In nucleotides, the CDR3 is TGTGCCAGCAGCGAACTCCGGGACAGGGGCTACGAGCAGTACTTC.

V is TRBV9 and J is TRBJ1-1; TRBD1 is a possible D gene (6 bases). Trimming took off 4 bases at V and 3 bases at J, with 13 bases between the two ends. Looked up from germline, CDR1 is SGDLS and CDR2 is YYNGEE. This CDR3 is built from 14 residues. For the CDR3, the DNA is TGTGCCAGCAGCAACTCGGGGGGCCACACTGAAGCTTTCTTT. Protein product: CASSNSGGHTEAFF.

J is TRBJ2-7 and V is TRBV3-1, with 8 bases fitting TRBD1. The CDR3 length is 14 residues. V shed 3 bases and J 1 base; nucleotides not matched to a gene: 2. Germline loops: CDR1 LGHDT, CDR2 YNNKEL (reference sequence). The CDR3 DNA sequence: TGTGCCAGCAGCCACTGGGACAGGTCCTACGAGCAGTACTTC. Protein: CASSHWDRSYEQYF.

The V gene is TRBV5-5, the J gene TRBJ1-2; 10 nucleotides agree with TRBD1. Germline CDR1 reads SGHKS; CDR2 reads YYEKEE (reference sequence). The V and J ends lost 0 bases and 6 bases, in that order; junction bases with no gene match: 8. The CDR3 extends over 16 amino acids. DNA for the CDR3: TGTGCCAGCAGCTTGGAGGGGACAGGGGAGTCGAATGGCTACACCTTC. Translation gives CASSLEGTGESNGYTF.

This clonotype has a count of ten or more. The chain joins TRBV5-1 to TRBJ2-7; the D gene could be TRBD1 or TRBD2 (5 bases each). Germline CDR1 is SGHRS and CDR2 is YFSETQ. There are 15 residues in the CDR3. V was clipped by 0 bases and J by 6 bases, with 16 bases between them. The CDR3 spells CASSLEGRKEVEQYF. As DNA, the CDR3 is TGCGCCAGCAGCTTGGAGGGACGAAAAGAGGTCGAGCAGTACTTC.